This TCR beta chain appears in the sequencing data of a study of identical twins. Study results and caveats: Recombination models fit unrelated individuals' TCR alpha sharing but underestimated twins'. Twins showed weaker excess sharing in their beta out-of-frame sequences. Sequences that were out-of-frame, alpha and twin-shared displayed an excess of low generation probability.

The cDNA had a unique molecular identifier and a template-switch universal primer site. TCRdb fed the 5' RACE reads into MiXCR, producing one record per CDR3 protein. The data show about 660,000 distinct CDR3 sequences, less than 10% seen once. This clonotype was counted ten times or more. Its cognate antigen is unknown. A further study also used this sample, focusing on yellow fever vaccine responses in identical twins.

The source of this sequence is a woman aged 18-29 years in good health. Sequenced sample: PBMCs.

DNA for the CDR3: TGTGCCAGCAGCAGAATGGGGCAGGATTCGACCTTGGGAGCTTTCTTT. Translation: CASSRMGQDSTLGAFF. The rearrangement joins TRBV7-8 to TRBJ1-1; a weak D match, TRBD1 (5 bases). Trimming took off 5 bases at V and 10 bases at J, with 26 bases between the two ends. Germline assignment: CDR1 SGHVS and CDR2 FQNEAQ. The CDR3 sequence is 16 residues long.